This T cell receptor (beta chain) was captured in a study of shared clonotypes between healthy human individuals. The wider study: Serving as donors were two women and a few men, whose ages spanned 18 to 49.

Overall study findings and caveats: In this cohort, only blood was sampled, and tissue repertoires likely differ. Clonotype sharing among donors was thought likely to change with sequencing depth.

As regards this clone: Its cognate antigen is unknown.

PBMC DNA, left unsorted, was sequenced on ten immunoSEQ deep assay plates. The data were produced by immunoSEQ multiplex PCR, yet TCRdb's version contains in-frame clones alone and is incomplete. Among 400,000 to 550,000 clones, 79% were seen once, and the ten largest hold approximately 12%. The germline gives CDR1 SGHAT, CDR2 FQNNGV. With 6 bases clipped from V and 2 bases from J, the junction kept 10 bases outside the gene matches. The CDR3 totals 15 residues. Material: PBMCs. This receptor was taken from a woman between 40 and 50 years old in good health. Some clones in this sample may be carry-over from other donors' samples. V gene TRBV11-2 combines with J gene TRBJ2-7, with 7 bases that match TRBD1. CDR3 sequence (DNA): TGTGCCAGCAGGGACTTCCGACAGGGTCCCTACGAGCAGTACTTC. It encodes CASRDFRQGPYEQYF.